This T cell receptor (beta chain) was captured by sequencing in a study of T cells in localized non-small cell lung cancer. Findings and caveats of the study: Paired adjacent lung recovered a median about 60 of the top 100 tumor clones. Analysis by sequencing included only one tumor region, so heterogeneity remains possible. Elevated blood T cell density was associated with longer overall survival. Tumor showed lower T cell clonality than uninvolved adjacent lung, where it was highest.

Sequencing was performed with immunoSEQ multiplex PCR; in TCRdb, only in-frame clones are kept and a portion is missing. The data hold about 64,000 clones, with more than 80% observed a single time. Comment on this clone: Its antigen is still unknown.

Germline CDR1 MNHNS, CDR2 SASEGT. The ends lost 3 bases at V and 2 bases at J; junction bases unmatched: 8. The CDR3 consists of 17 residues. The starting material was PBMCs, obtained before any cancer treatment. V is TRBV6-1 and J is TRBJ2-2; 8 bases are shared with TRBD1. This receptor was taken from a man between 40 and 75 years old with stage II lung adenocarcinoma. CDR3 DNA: TGTGCCAGCAGTGACCCAGGGACAGGAGGAAACACCGGGGAGCTGTTTTTT. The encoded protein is CASSDPGTGGNTGELFF.